These 16 T cell receptor beta chains originate from one sample sequenced in a study of T cell responses to AZD1222 COVID-19 vaccine. Repertoires were generated with immunoSEQ multiplex PCR, while TCRdb's copy carries only in-frame clones and drops some. The sample records roughly 200,000 clones, 88% being singletons. The material sequenced was peripheral blood, taken on day 0 of AZD1222 vaccination. The source of these receptors is an adult in good health.

V is TRBV5-4 and J is TRBJ2-7; 7 nucleotides align to TRBD1. V shed 4 bases and J 2 bases; nucleotides not matched to a gene: 9. Germline loops: CDR1 SGHNT, CDR2 YYREEE (reference sequence). The CDR3 runs to 15 residues. The CDR3 loop is CASSPQSGTAYEQYF. The CDR3 region has the DNA TGTGCCAGCAGCCCCCAATCCGGGACAGCCTACGAGCAGTACTTC.

The V call is TRBV6-5, the J call TRBJ1-2; D unresolved. Between the trimmed V and J ends, which lost 2 bases and 6 bases, there was a span of 10 bases. The CDR3 has 13 amino acids. CDR1 MNHEY and CDR2 SVGAGI come from the germline V gene. The CDR3: CASSYPDDNGYTF. The CDR3 region has the DNA TGTGCCAGCAGTTACCCGGACGATAATGGCTACACCTTC.

CDR3 DNA: TGTGCCAGCAGCCCCGGAATTACCCCTAACTATGGCTACACCTTC. As protein: CASSPGITPNYGYTF. This sequence joins TRBV7-8 and TRBJ1-2; D is unresolved. Germline-derived CDR1 and CDR2 are SGHVS and FQNEAQ. V was cut by 5 bases and J by 0 bases, with 13 bases left in between. CDR3 size: 15 residues. Variable domain in full (rest from reference TRBV7-8 and TRBJ1-2): GAGVSQSPRYKVAKRGQDVALRCDPISGHVSLFWYQQALGQGPEFLTYFQNEAQLDKSGLPSDRFFAERPEGSVSTLKIQRTQQEDSAVYLCASSPGITPNYGYTFGSGTRLTVV.

The chain is built from TRBV11-1 and TRBJ1-1, with 7 positions matching TRBD1. V lost 3 bases, J lost 1 base, and 5 bases stayed unmatched. The CDR3 has 15 amino acids. Germline V gene lookup returns CDR1 SGHAT and CDR2 FQDESV (reference sequence). The CDR3 coding sequence is TGTGCCAGCAGCTTCGTACGACAGGGGAACACTGAAGCTTTCTTT. Amino acids: CASSFVRQGNTEAFF. The full variable domain, its missing parts supplied by reference TRBV11-1 and TRBJ1-1, is EAEVAQSPRYKITEKSQAVAFWCDPISGHATLYWYRQILGQGPELLVQFQDESVVDDSQLPKDRFSAERLKGVDSTLKIQPAELGDSAMYLCASSFVRQGNTEAFFGQGTRLTVV.

The chain links TRBV4-1 to TRBJ1-2, with a tentative D call TRBD1 (5 bases). Germline-derived CDR1 and CDR2 are MGHRA and YSYEKL. V was cut by 0 bases and J by 0 bases, with 14 bases left in between. CDR3 length equals 17 residues. The CDR3: CASSQETSGVSNYGYTF. The DNA of the CDR3 is TGCGCCAGCAGCCAAGAGACTTCGGGGGTTTCTAACTATGGCTACACCTTC.

V gene TRBV7-8 combines with J gene TRBJ2-7; 7 bases agree with TRBD1. Per the germline V gene, CDR1 is SGHVS and CDR2 is FQNEAQ. V shed 5 bases, J shed 3 bases, and the junction held 4 bases outside the gene matches. The CDR3 is 13 residues long. The CDR3 sequence is CASSLRGFYEQYF. CDR3 DNA sequence: TGTGCCAGCAGCCTCAGGGGGTTCTACGAGCAGTACTTC.

The chain combines TRBV5-1 with TRBJ2-7; 7 bases align to TRBD1. There are 15 residues in the CDR3. V was pared by 1 base and J by 3 bases, with 7 bases of the junction left unmatched. Germline CDR1 reads SGHRS; CDR2 reads YFSETQ. The CDR3 loop is CASSLLQGESYEQYF. The CDR3 DNA sequence: TGCGCCAGCAGCTTGCTGCAGGGGGAGAGCTACGAGCAGTACTTC.

This clone was seen only once. The gene calls are TRBV27 and TRBJ1-5; D is possibly TRBD1 (6 bases). CDR1 is MNHEY, CDR2 SMNVEV, per germline (reference sequence). V lost 2 bases and J 4 bases, leaving 15 bases between the germline ends. This CDR3 has 16 residues. The CDR3 loop reads CASSLTTGTPNQPQHF. CDR3 nucleotides: TGTGCCAGCAGTTTAACGACCGGGACACCTAATCAGCCCCAGCATTTT.

The V call is TRBV5-8, the J call TRBJ1-6; no firm D call. Trimming cost V 6 bases and J 4 bases, with 11 bases left between them. CDR1 and CDR2 from the germline V gene are SGHTS and YDEGEE. The CDR3 spans 14 residues. CDR3 nucleotide sequence: TGTGCCAGCAAGTGGATTGGGTATAATTCACCCCTCCACTTT. This gives the protein CASKWIGYNSPLHF. Supplemented by reference TRBV5-8 and TRBJ1-6, the full variable domain reads EAGVTQSPTHLIKTRGQQATLRCSPISGHTSVYWYQQALGLGLQFLLWYDEGEERNRGNFPPRFSGRQFPNYSSELNVNALELEDSALYLCASKWIGYNSPLHFGNGTRLTVT.

V is TRBV5-5 and J is TRBJ1-5; possible D gene TRBD1, 5 bases. Germline-derived CDR1 and CDR2 are SGHKS and YYEKEE (reference sequence). This CDR3 is 14 amino acids long. V dropped 0 bases and J dropped 4 bases, with 8 bases sitting between them. The CDR3 here is CASSLGGGNQPQHF. CDR3 DNA: TGTGCCAGCAGCTTGGGCGGGGGGAATCAGCCCCAGCATTTT.

The chain couples TRBV30 to TRBJ1-5; the D gene is possibly TRBD1 (5 bases). Per the germline V gene, CDR1 is GTSNPN and CDR2 is SVGIG (reference sequence). This CDR3 region has 17 residues. V was cut by 2 bases and J by 4 bases, with 21 bases left in between. This CDR3 is CAWSTKRDLGRNQPQHF. The CDR3 DNA reads as TGTGCCTGGAGTACCAAACGGGACCTCGGAAGAAATCAGCCCCAGCATTTT. The full variable domain, its missing parts supplied by reference TRBV30 and TRBJ1-5, is SQTIHQWPATLVQPVGSPLSLECTVEGTSNPNLYWYRQAAGRGLQLLFYSVGIGQISSEVPQNLSASRPQDRQFILSSKKLLLSDSGFYLCAWSTKRDLGRNQPQHFGDGTRLSIL.

V usage is TRBV28 and J usage is TRBJ1-2; TRBD1 might be the D (5 bases). This CDR3 has 16 amino acids. Germline V gene lookup returns CDR1 MDHEN and CDR2 SYDVKM. V was cut by 0 bases and J by 2 bases, with 13 bases left in between. The CDR3 region has the DNA TGTGCCAGCAGTTTATGGTCGCAGGGCCTAAACTATGGCTACACCTTC. It encodes CASSLWSQGLNYGYTF.

With respect to this clone: Other nucleotide sequences in the sample specify the same CDR3. The chain joins TRBV9 to TRBJ2-3, with D unresolved. Trimming took off 0 bases at V and 6 bases at J, with 5 bases between the two ends. The CDR3 sequence is 12 residues long. The V gene's germline CDR1 is SGDLS and CDR2 YYNGEE. CDR3 sequence reads: CASSVGADTQYF. CDR3 coding DNA: TGTGCCAGCAGCGTAGGGGCGGATACGCAGTATTTT.

The rearrangement links TRBV12-2 to TRBJ1-5. TRBV12-2 is a pseudogene segment. CDR3 length: 15 residues. DNA for the CDR3: TGTGCAAGTCGCTTAGTTATCGGTTCCAATCAGCCCCAGCATTTT. This sequence encodes CASRLVIGSNQPQHF.

This clone was counted a single time. The genes are TRBV28 and TRBJ1-1, with D maybe TRBD1 (6 bases). This CDR3 has 15 residues. Trimming removed 5 bases at V and 0 bases at J, with 13 bases between. Per germline, CDR1 MDHEN and CDR2 SYDVKM. The CDR3 loop is CASSGNREMNTEAFF. DNA of the CDR3: TGTGCCAGCAGTGGGAACAGGGAGATGAACACTGAAGCTTTCTTT.

The chain has TRBV4-1 and TRBJ2-1; the D gene is possibly TRBD1 (6 bases). Germline loops: CDR1 MGHRA, CDR2 YSYEKL. V shed 4 bases and J shed 2 bases, with 15 bases lying between them. The CDR3 runs 16 residues. The CDR3 DNA follows: TGCGCCAGCAGCCCAGCCCCAGGGGAAACCTACAATGAGCAGTTCTTC. This codes for CASSPAPGETYNEQFF.